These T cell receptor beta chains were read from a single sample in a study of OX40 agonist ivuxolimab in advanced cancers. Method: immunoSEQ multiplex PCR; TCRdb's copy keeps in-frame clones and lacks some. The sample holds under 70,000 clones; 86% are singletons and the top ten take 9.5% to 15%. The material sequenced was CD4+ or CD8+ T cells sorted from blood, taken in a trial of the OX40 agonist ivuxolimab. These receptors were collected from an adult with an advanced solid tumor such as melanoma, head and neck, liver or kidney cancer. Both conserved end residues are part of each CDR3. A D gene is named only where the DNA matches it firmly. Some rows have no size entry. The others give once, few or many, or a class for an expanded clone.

CASSPRGQGREQYF	TGCGCCAGCAGTCCCCGGGGACAGGGCCGCGAGCAGTACTTC	TRBJ2-7	TRBV4-1	TRBD1	.
CASSFVGEHEQYF	TGTGCCAGCAGTTTCGTAGGAGAACACGAGCAGTACTTC	TRBJ2-7	TRBV27	.	once
CASSQKLVTYNEQFF	TGTGCCAGCAGCCAGAAGCTAGTAACCTACAATGAGCAGTTCTTC	TRBJ2-1	TRBV11-3	.	.
CATRLLSSYNEQFF	TGTGCCACCAGGCTTCTTAGCTCCTACAATGAGCAGTTCTTC	TRBJ2-1	TRBV27	.	.
CASSQDLASIYGYTF	TGTGCCAGCAGCCAAGATCTTGCGAGTATTTATGGCTACACCTTC	TRBJ1-2	TRBV4-2	.	.
CASSLGQGVITNEKLFF	TGTGCCAGCAGCTTAGGCCAGGGGGTTATAACTAATGAAAAACTGTTTTTT	TRBJ1-4	TRBV7-6	TRBD1	.
CASTLDRSYEQYF	TGCGCCAGCACCCTGGACAGATCCTACGAGCAGTACTTC	TRBJ2-7	TRBV5-1	.	.
CASSPPEGTGELFF	TGTGCCAGCTCACCACCGGAGGGGACCGGGGAGCTGTTTTTT	TRBJ2-2	TRBV18	.	.
CASSHFQQDGYGYTF	TGCGCCAGCAGCCATTTTCAACAGGACGGCTATGGCTACACCTTC	TRBJ1-2	TRBV4-3	.	.
CASSIRRQEIYEQYF	TGTGCCAGTAGTATCAGGCGTCAGGAGATCTACGAGCAGTACTTC	TRBJ2-7	TRBV19	.	.
CASSLSVASYEQYF	TGTGCCAGCAGTTTATCTGTAGCTTCCTACGAGCAGTACTTC	TRBJ2-7	TRBV27	.	.